One sample yielded the 10 T cell receptor beta chains listed below, sequenced in a study of T cell repertoires in cytomegalovirus infection. TCRdb reprocessed the reads via MiXCR and lists one record per CDR3 protein. Of 300,000 or so distinct CDR3 sequences in the sample, roughly 24% were seen once. The specimen sequenced was PBMCs. These receptors were taken from a human donor in good health (CMV status not recorded). Some clones in this sample may be carry-over from other donors' samples.

The chain employs TRBV7-4 and TRBJ1-1; D is perhaps TRBD1 (5 bases). V was pared by 3 bases and J by 5 bases, with 16 bases between. The CDR3 contains 15 residues. Germline values: CDR1 SGHVT, CDR2 SQSDAQ. The CDR3 is CASSLYGGVGTEAFF. The DNA of the CDR3 is TGTGCCAGCAGCTTGTACGGGGGAGTAGGAACTGAAGCTTTCTTT.

The CDR3 sequence is CATSDFSTGLTETQYF. CDR3 DNA sequence: TGTGCCACCAGTGATTTCAGCACAGGGCTGACCGAGACCCAGTACTTC. The V and J genes are TRBV24-1 and TRBJ2-5, with D perhaps matching TRBD1 (6 bases). Germline values: CDR1 KGHDR, CDR2 SFDVKD. The CDR3 has 16 residues. V was trimmed by 1 base and J by 5 bases, leaving 16 bases between them.

The chain carries TRBV19 and TRBJ2-7, with D unclear. Per the germline V gene, CDR1 is LNHDA and CDR2 is SQIVND (reference sequence). The CDR3 contains 13 residues. V was clipped by 4 bases and J by 5 bases, with 12 bases between them. DNA of the CDR3: TGTGCCAGTAGTAATTTTTACACGGACGAGCAGTACTTC. It yields the protein CASSNFYTDEQYF.

A few counts support this clonotype. The chain joins TRBV7-2 to TRBJ2-7; no reliable D call. Trimming removed 5 bases at V and 5 bases at J, with 13 bases between. CDR3 size: 13 residues. Germline V CDR1 and CDR2: SGHTA, FQGNSA. CDR3 nucleotides: TGTGCCAGCAGCCCCCGGGCATCCGACGAGCAGTACTTC. The encoded protein is CASSPRASDEQYF.

This clonotype was counted many times. The chain couples TRBV12-3 or TRBV12-4 to TRBJ2-3; no clear D. V lost 6 bases and J 0 bases, leaving 16 bases between the germline ends. CDR3 length: 16 residues. CDR3 coding DNA: TGTGCCAGCAGCCTCCCCATGGTTCCTAGCACAGATACGCAGTATTTT. Translating it yields CASSLPMVPSTDTQYF.

The V and J genes are TRBV7-2 and TRBJ2-7, with 10 bases fitting TRBD2. The CDR3 extends over 15 amino acids. V was clipped by 4 bases and J by 6 bases; unmatched bases: 9. Germline V gene sequence: CDR1 SGHTA, CDR2 FQGNSA. The CDR3, as DNA: TGTGCCAGCAGCTCTACTAGCGGGGCCGGGGTCGAGCAGTACTTC. Its translation: CASSSTSGAGVEQYF.

This chain connects TRBV7-2 to TRBJ1-2, with TRBD1 identical over 8 bases. Germline V lookup: CDR1 SGHTA, CDR2 FQGNSA. The length of the CDR3 is 14 residues. V lost 7 bases to trimming and J lost 4 bases; unmatched junction nucleotides: 8. CDR3 nucleotide sequence: TGTGCCAGCACCTGGACAGGGTTCAGCTATGGCTACACCTTC. Its protein product is CASTWTGFSYGYTF. The complete variable domain, with remaining parts taken from reference TRBV7-2 and TRBJ1-2, reads GAGVSQSPSNKVTEKGKDVELRCDPISGHTALYWYRQSLGQGLEFLIYFQGNSAPDKSGLPSDRFSAERTGGSVSTLTIQRTQQEDSAVYLCASTWTGFSYGYTFGSGTRLTVV.

This clonotype was observed many times. V and J are TRBV28 and TRBJ1-1, with D unresolved. CDR1 MDHEN and CDR2 SYDVKM come from the germline V gene. The CDR3 loop spans 13 amino acids. V was cut by 10 bases and J by 4 bases, with 16 bases left in between. Here the CDR3 DNA reads TGTGCCACCCAAGGGCCTCCGGGCACTGAAGCTTTCTTT. Translating it yields CATQGPPGTEAFF.

This clonotype was recorded once. V and J are TRBV6-1 and TRBJ2-3; D is ambiguous. V lost 9 bases, J lost 4 bases, and 17 bases lay in between. Germline loops: CDR1 MNHNS, CDR2 SASEGT. The CDR3 totals 14 residues. CDR3: CASKRTDRADTQYF. DNA of the CDR3: TGTGCCAGTAAACGGACGGACCGGGCAGATACGCAGTATTTT.

This clonotype was seen ten or more times. This chain links TRBV7-2 with TRBJ2-7; 8 positions agree with TRBD2. V lost 3 bases, J lost 5 bases, and 6 bases stayed unmatched. The CDR3 spans 14 residues. In germline, CDR1 is SGHTA, CDR2 FQGNSA. The CDR3 coding sequence is TGTGCCAGCAGCTTTGTAGCGGGAAAGAACGAGCAGTACTTC. Protein: CASSFVAGKNEQYF.